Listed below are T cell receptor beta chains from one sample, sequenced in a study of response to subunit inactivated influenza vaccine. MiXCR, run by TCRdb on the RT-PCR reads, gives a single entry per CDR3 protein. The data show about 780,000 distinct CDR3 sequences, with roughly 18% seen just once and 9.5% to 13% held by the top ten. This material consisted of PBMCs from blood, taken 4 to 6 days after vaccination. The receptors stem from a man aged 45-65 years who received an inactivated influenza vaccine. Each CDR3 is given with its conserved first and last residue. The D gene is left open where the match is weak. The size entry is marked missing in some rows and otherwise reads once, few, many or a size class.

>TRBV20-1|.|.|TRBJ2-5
TGCAGTGCTAGGGTGCAGCAAGAGACCCAGTACTTC
CSARVQQETQYF
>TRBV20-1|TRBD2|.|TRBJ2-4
TGCAGTGCTAGAGTTCCTAGCGGGAGAAGAAACATTCAGTACTTC
CSARVPSGRRNIQYF
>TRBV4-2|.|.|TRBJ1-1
TGTGCCAGCAGCCAAGAACAATGGAACACTGAAGCTTTCTTT
CASSQEQWNTEAFF
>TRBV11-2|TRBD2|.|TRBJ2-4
TGTGCCAGCAGCTTAGGCCCTCGAGTAGCGGGAGTGGGAGCCAAAAACATTCAGTACTTC
CASSLGPRVAGVGAKNIQYF
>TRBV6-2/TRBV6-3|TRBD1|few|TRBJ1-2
TGTGCCAGCAGTGCTCTACGGACAGGGCTCTATGGCTACACTTTC
CASSALRTGLYGYTF
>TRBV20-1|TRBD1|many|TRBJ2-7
TGCAGTGCCAGTCCCGGGACAGGAAACGAGCAGTACTTC
CSASPGTGNEQYF
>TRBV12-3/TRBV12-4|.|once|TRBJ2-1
TGTGCCAGCAGTTTAGGGACTCTCCACAATGAGCAGTTCTTC
CASSLGTLHNEQFF
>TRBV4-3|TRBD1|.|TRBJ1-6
TGCGCCAGCAGCCAAATTCGGGGGATGACAGGGGAATCACCCCTCCACTTT
CASSQIRGMTGESPLHF
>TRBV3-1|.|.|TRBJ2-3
TGTGCCAGCAGCCAAGTGAGGGCTCAGGCAGATACGCAGTATTTT
CASSQVRAQADTQYF
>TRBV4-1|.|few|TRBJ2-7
TGCGCCAGCAGCCAAGAATGGGACGGAAGCTCCTACGAGCAGTACTTC
CASSQEWDGSSYEQYF
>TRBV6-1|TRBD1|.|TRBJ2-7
TGTGCCAGCAGTCCCACGCCGGGACAGGGGCGTCTCGAGCAGTACTTC
CASSPTPGQGRLEQYF
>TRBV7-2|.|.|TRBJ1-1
TGTGCCAGCAGCTTATCGACGGCGAACACTGAAGCTTTCTTT
CASSLSTANTEAFF
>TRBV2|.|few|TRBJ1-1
TGTGCCAGCAGGGGTACGATGAACACTGAAGCTTTCTTT
CASRGTMNTEAFF
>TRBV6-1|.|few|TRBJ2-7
TGTGCCAGCAAAAAACCGGGGAGCTCCTACGAGCAGTACTTC
CASKKPGSSYEQYF
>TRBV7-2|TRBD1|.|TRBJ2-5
TGTGCCAGCAGCCCAACAGGGGGCCCAGAGACCCAGTACTTC
CASSPTGGPETQYF
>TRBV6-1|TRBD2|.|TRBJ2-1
TGTGCCAGCAGAGGACTAGCGGGGCGACGTGACTATGAGCAGTTCTTC
CASRGLAGRRDYEQFF
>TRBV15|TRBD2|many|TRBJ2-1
TGTGCCACCAGCAGAGATCGTCGGGGGGGGCTAGTTGAGGAGCAGTTCTTC
CATSRDRRGGLVEEQFF
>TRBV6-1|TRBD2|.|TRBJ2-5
TGTGCCAGCAGCGTAGCGGGGGCATTAAAAGAGACCCAGTACTTC
CASSVAGALKETQYF
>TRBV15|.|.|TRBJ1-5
TGTGCCACCAGCAGAGAGCGGGGCTCTTGGGGGCCCCAGCATTTT
CATSRERGSWGPQHF
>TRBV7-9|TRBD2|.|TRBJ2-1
TGTGCCAGCAGCTCTTCGGGGGGGCCAGTTCAGTTCTTC
CASSSSGGPVQFF
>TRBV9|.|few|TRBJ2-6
TGTGCCAGCAGCAGGGCTGGTGGGGCCAACGTCCTGACTTTC
CASSRAGGANVLTF
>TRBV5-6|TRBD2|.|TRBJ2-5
TGTGCCAGCACCATAGCGGGAAAAGAGACCCAGTACTTC
CASTIAGKETQYF
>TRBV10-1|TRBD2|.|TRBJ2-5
TGCGCCAGCAGTGAGTCGGGGGGACTAGCGGGGCACCAAGAGACCCAGTACTTC
CASSESGGLAGHQETQYF
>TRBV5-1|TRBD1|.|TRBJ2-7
TGCGCCAGCAGTTCCAACACAGGGGGCAGTTACGAGCAGTACTTC
CASSSNTGGSYEQYF